The rows below give T cell receptor beta chains drawn from one sample of a study of cytomegalovirus exposure and HLA in healthy donors. Some clones are missing from TCRdb's copy, which holds only in-frame ones; the method was immunoSEQ multiplex PCR. The repertoire consists of fewer than 250,000 clones, with over 75% occurring once and the leading ten covering 1.8%. Source material: PBMCs. Receptors originate from a male donor in good health and CMV-seronegative. Both conserved end residues are part of each CDR3.

J | length | V | CDR3
TRBJ2-4 | 16 | TRBV4-2 | CASSLAATVAKNIQYF
TRBJ1-1 | 14 | TRBV7-9 | CASSQQGLNTEAFF
TRBJ2-7 | 14 | TRBV7-9 | CASSSRDRVNEQYF
TRBJ1-1 | 12 | TRBV15 | CATSSRQGKAFF
TRBJ2-7 | 13 | TRBV28 | CASSSGGLGEQYF
TRBJ1-6 | 14 | TRBV2 | CASSEAGAPSPLHF
TRBJ2-7 | 14 | TRBV4-3 | CASSPTGISYEQYF
TRBJ1-4 | 18 | TRBV4-3 | CASSQDPIGWRTNEKLFF
TRBJ2-5 | 13 | TRBV4-3 | CASSRDREETQYF
TRBJ1-3 | 15 | TRBV28 | CATTHRGAAGNTIYF
TRBJ1-5 | 14 | TRBV2 | CASSGTGGNQPQHF
TRBJ2-2 | 17 | TRBV5-1 | CASSFPGTATNTGELFF
TRBJ2-7 | 19 | TRBV29-1 | CSVRIFGAVGPRGSYEQYF
TRBJ2-7 | 14 | TRBV30 | CAWSVRGALPEQYF
TRBJ1-2 | 14 | TRBV7-6 | CASSTGGINYGYTF
TRBJ1-1 | 11 | TRBV20-1 | CSASRNTEAFF
TRBJ1-2 | 13 | TRBV19 | CASSIGQSYGYTF
TRBJ2-7 | 11 | TRBV7-9 | CASSLDGEQYF
TRBJ1-1 | 15 | TRBV5-1 | CASSASRVGNTEAFF
TRBJ1-1 | 14 | TRBV27 | CASSLEGPYTEAFF
NA | 17 | TRBV7-6 | CASSSTVSGVVPYEQYF
TRBJ1-5 | 17 | TRBV28 | CASIPFLGRNSNQPQHF
TRBJ1-6 | 16 | TRBV4-1 | CASSLKTGPDNSPLHF
TRBJ1-1 | 14 | TRBV28 | CASTTPGRNTEAFF
TRBJ1-5 | 15 | TRBV18 | CASSGGGEGNQPQHF
TRBJ2-7 | 15 | TRBV6-5 | CASSYGELTLYEQYF
TRBJ2-2 | 15 | TRBV9 | CASRTGTSGTGELFF
TRBJ2-2 | 16 | TRBV27 | CASRDYTGTPAGELFF
NA | 15 | TRBV28 | CASSSPGQSTYEQYF
TRBJ2-7 | 13 | TRBV5-1 | CASSLAGGTEQYF
TRBJ1-2 | 13 | TRBV6-6 | CASSPTGVLGYTF
TRBJ2-7 | 13 | TRBV5-5 | CASSFQGLYEQYF
TRBJ2-1 | 15 | TRBV2 | CASKRVGGAYNEQFF
TRBJ1-2 | 14 | TRBV9 | CASSTPGTGVGYTF
TRBJ2-5 | 16 | TRBV5-1 | CASSLGPGQGSETQYF
TRBJ1-6 | 15 | TRBV6-5 | CASSWRQGQNSPLHF
TRBJ1-5 | 12 | TRBV27 | CASSSPMQPQHF
TRBJ2-7 | 14 | TRBV9 | CASSAGLAVAEQYF
TRBJ2-7 | 12 | TRBV28 | CASSEALYEQYF
TRBJ1-2 | 14 | TRBV5-1 | CASSFLTGTYGYTF